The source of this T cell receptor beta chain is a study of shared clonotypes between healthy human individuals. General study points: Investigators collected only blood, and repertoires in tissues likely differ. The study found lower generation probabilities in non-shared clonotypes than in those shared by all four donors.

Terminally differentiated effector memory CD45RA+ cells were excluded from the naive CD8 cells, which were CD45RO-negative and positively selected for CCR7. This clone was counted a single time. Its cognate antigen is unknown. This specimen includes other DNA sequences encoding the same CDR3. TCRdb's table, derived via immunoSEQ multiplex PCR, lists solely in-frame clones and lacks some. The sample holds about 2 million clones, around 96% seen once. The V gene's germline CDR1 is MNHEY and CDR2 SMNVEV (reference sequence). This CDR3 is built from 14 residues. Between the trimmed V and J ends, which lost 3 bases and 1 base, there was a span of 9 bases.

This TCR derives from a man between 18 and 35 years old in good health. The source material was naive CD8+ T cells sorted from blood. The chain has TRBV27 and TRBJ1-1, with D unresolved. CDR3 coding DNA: TGTGCCAGCAGTTTTACCGGATCGAACACTGAAGCTTTCTTT. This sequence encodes CASSFTGSNTEAFF.